One sample yielded the 32 T cell receptor beta chains listed below, sequenced in a study of cytomegalovirus exposure and HLA in healthy donors. 60 Vbeta and 13 Jbeta primers were used in PCR. Data came from immunoSEQ multiplex PCR; TCRdb stores just in-frame clones and leaves some out. The sample holds over 60,000 clones, 65% to 85% seen once. Sequences were obtained from PBMCs. The receptor source for this set is a man aged 65 to 85 in good health and CMV-seronegative.

V usage is TRBV27 and J usage is TRBJ2-2; 8 nucleotides match TRBD1. Germline V gives CDR1 MNHEY, CDR2 SMNVEV (reference sequence). The CDR3 runs 15 residues. Unmatched junction bases numbered 10, after V lost 6 bases and J lost 7 bases. The chain's CDR3 is CASRPGGLPLGELFF. CDR3 DNA: TGTGCCAGCAGACCAGGGGGCCTTCCCCTCGGGGAGCTGTTTTTT.

Points on this clone: The sample holds other DNA sequences that translate to the same CDR3. The chain uses TRBV18 and TRBJ2-2, with 13 bases identical to TRBD2. Per the germline V gene, CDR1 is KGHSH and CDR2 is LQKENI. The V and J ends lost 2 bases and 7 bases, in that order; junction bases with no gene match: 1. The CDR3 runs to 15 residues. The CDR3 protein is CASSPGLAGVGELFF. The DNA for the CDR3 is TGTGCCAGCTCACCAGGACTAGCGGGAGTCGGGGAGCTGTTTTTT. The complete variable domain, with remaining parts taken from reference TRBV18 and TRBJ2-2, reads NAGVMQNPRHLVRRRGQEARLRCSPMKGHSHVYWYRQLPEEGLKFMVYLQKENIIDESGMPKERFSAEFPKEGPSILRIQQVVRGDSAAYFCASSPGLAGVGELFFGEGSRLTVL.

The rearrangement joins TRBV7-2 to TRBJ1-4, with 8 nucleotides matching TRBD1. Per germline, CDR1 SGHTA and CDR2 FQGNSA. This CDR3 region has 16 residues. V trimming: 3 bases; J trimming: 5 bases; junction bases outside the gene matches: 8. This CDR3 reads CASSFQTGAPNEKLFF. The CDR3 DNA follows: TGTGCCAGCAGCTTTCAGACAGGGGCACCGAATGAAAAACTGTTTTTT.

This clone has only one observation. The J gene is TRBJ2-5, the V gene TRBV6-1; TRBD2 aligns across 7 bases. Judging by the DNA end, TRBJ2-7 fits better; the J call may be wrong. Per germline, CDR1 MNHNS and CDR2 SASEGT. This CDR3 has 15 amino acids. DNA of the CDR3: TGTGCCAGCAGTGAACCCCGGGACTACTCCTACGAGCAGTACTTC. Its protein is CASSEPRDYSYEQYF.

The rearrangement uses TRBV7-9 and TRBJ2-4, with D possibly TRBD1 on 7 matching bases. The CDR3 has 18 residues. Trimming left V 5 bases short and J 0 bases short, with 20 bases between. Germline CDR1 and CDR2: SEHNR and FQNEAQ (reference sequence). CDR3 in DNA: TGTGCCAGCAGCCCCGGACAGGTTGGGGGACTAGCCAAAAACATTCAGTACTTC. This translates into CASSPGQVGGLAKNIQYF.

V usage is TRBV7-2 and J usage is TRBJ2-5; no firm D call. Germline V gene sequence: CDR1 SGHTA, CDR2 FQGNSA. V was shortened by 4 bases and J by 6 bases, with 21 bases between the two germline ends. The CDR3 totals 16 residues. The CDR3 region is CASSSPIGTARQTQYF. The CDR3, as DNA: TGTGCCAGCAGCTCCCCGATTGGAACAGCCAGGCAGACCCAGTACTTC.

The V and J genes are TRBV5-1 and TRBJ2-2, with 8 bases that match TRBD2. The germline V gene has CDR1 SGHRS and CDR2 YFSETQ. CDR3 length equals 16 residues. Germline trimming cut 0 bases from V and 6 bases from J; bases unmatched to any gene: 7. CDR3: CASSLVAGGTSGELFF. The CDR3 nucleotides read TGCGCCAGCAGCTTGGTCGCGGGAGGTACCTCCGGGGAGCTGTTTTTT. The complete variable domain, with remaining parts taken from reference TRBV5-1 and TRBJ2-2, reads KAGVTQTPRYLIKTRGQQVTLSCSPISGHRSVSWYQQTPGQGLQFLFEYFSETQRNKGNFPGRFSGRQFSNSRSEMNVSTLELGDSALYLCASSLVAGGTSGELFFGEGSRLTVL.

This clone was seen a few times. The chain joins TRBV29-1 to TRBJ2-5; 8 positions agree with TRBD2. The V segment lost 4 bases and the J segment 5 bases; nucleotides outside the gene matches: 3. The CDR3 runs 12 residues. Germline CDR1 and CDR2: SQVTM and ANQGSEA. The CDR3 DNA sequence: TGCAGCGTTGCGGGGGGGAGCGAGACCCAGTACTTC. It codes for CSVAGGSETQYF.

This clone was detected only a few times. The V and J genes are TRBV29-1 and TRBJ1-1; D possibly corresponds to TRBD1 (6 bases). Germline V gives CDR1 SQVTM, CDR2 ANQGSEA. V was cut by 4 bases and J by 1 base, with 13 bases left in between. The CDR3 covers 14 residues. CDR3 sequence (DNA): TGCAGCGTTGCCCTTCAGGGGAAGAACACTGAAGCTTTCTTT. It encodes CSVALQGKNTEAFF.

This rearrangement joins TRBV13 to TRBJ2-7; 8 nucleotides line up with TRBD1. The CDR3 spans 17 residues. Losses at the gene ends were 5 bases for V and 0 bases for J; bases not matched to a gene: 12. Germline CDR1 is PRHDT and CDR2 is FYEKMQ (reference sequence). DNA of the CDR3: TGTGCCAGCAGCGTCTCCCCGGGACAGGTTAGCTCCTACGAGCAGTACTTC. Protein product: CASSVSPGQVSSYEQYF.

This clone was observed a handful of times. The genes are TRBV12-5 and TRBJ2-3; 7 positions agree with TRBD2. The CDR3 extends over 13 amino acids. Germline V lookup: CDR1 LGHNT, CDR2 FRNRAP. J gave up 2 bases and V 7 bases, and 3 bases lay outside the gene matches. Here the CDR3 reads CASASGTTDTQYF. The CDR3 DNA follows: TGTGCTAGTGCTAGCGGTACCACAGATACGCAGTATTTT.

This clone was seen only a few times. The genes are TRBV2 and TRBJ2-1, with D maybe TRBD1 (5 bases). V lost 2 bases to trimming and J lost 9 bases, with 8 bases between them. The V gene's germline CDR1 is SNHLY and CDR2 FYNNEI. The CDR3 length is 12 residues. CDR3 protein: CASSEQGAEQFF. In DNA, the CDR3 is TGTGCCAGCAGTGAACAGGGTGCTGAGCAGTTCTTC.

This clone showed up just a few times. DNA for the CDR3: TGTGCCAGCAGCCCCCGGGTAGCGGGGGGGCAAGATACGCAGTATTTT. It yields the protein CASSPRVAGGQDTQYF. The chain combines TRBV7-8 with TRBJ2-3, with 11 bases aligning to TRBD2. This CDR3 comprises 16 residues. V gave up 5 bases and J gave up 5 bases; unmatched junction bases: 9. Germline V gene data show CDR1 as SGHVS and CDR2 as FQNEAQ.

V is TRBV28 and J is TRBJ2-5; weak D call: TRBD2 (6 bases). The V end was cut by 8 bases, the J end by 2 bases, with 21 bases between. There are 16 residues in the CDR3. Germline values: CDR1 MDHEN, CDR2 SYDVKM. The CDR3 DNA sequence: TGTGCCAGCGCTTTAGGCGGGGACGGTTCTCAAGAGACCCAGTACTTC. The encoded protein is CASALGGDGSQETQYF. The entire variable domain, with the rest obtained from reference TRBV28 and TRBJ2-5, is as follows: DVKVTQSSRYLVKRTGEKVFLECVQDMDHENMFWYRQDPGLGLRLIYFSYDVKMKEKGDIPEGYSVSREKKERFSLILESASTNQTSMYLCASALGGDGSQETQYFGPGTRLLVL.

The chain employs TRBV2 and TRBJ1-5; 9 bases fit TRBD1. This CDR3 is built from 18 residues. The germline V gene has CDR1 SNHLY and CDR2 FYNNEI. Trimming removed 5 bases from V and 5 bases from J; junction bases left unmatched: 16. The CDR3 is CASSTTTTGGMLDQPQHF. The CDR3 DNA sequence: TGTGCCAGCAGTACGACGACGACAGGGGGAATGTTGGATCAGCCCCAGCATTTT.

This clone was counted between two and nine times. The rearrangement links TRBV7-2 to TRBJ1-1; D uncertain. There are 14 residues in the CDR3. V lost 5 bases to trimming and J lost 7 bases, with 17 bases between them. Germline-derived CDR1 and CDR2 are SGHTA and FQGNSA. DNA for the CDR3: TGTGCCAGCAGCATCAGGACTGAGCGCCGTGAAGCTTTCTTT. Translated, it gives CASSIRTERREAFF. Drawing the rest from reference TRBV7-2 and TRBJ1-1, the complete variable domain is GAGVSQSPSNKVTEKGKDVELRCDPISGHTALYWYRQSLGQGLEFLIYFQGNSAPDKSGLPSDRFSAERTGGSVSTLTIQRTQQEDSAVYLCASSIRTERREAFFGQGTRLTVV.

J is TRBJ2-3 and V is TRBV4-1; D possibly corresponds to TRBD2 (6 bases). This CDR3 is 16 amino acids long. With 4 bases removed from V and 6 bases from J, the gap between germline ends came to 20 bases. From germline, CDR1 is MGHRA and CDR2 YSYEKL. The CDR3: CASSPGTSPRRDTQYF. The CDR3 DNA sequence: TGCGCCAGCAGCCCAGGGACTTCCCCCCGCCGCGATACGCAGTATTTT.

The V call is TRBV5-6, the J call TRBJ2-5; 7 bases line up with TRBD1. Germline V gene sequence: CDR1 SGHDT, CDR2 YYEEEE. V gave up 5 bases and J gave up 7 bases; unmatched junction bases: 11. The CDR3 is 14 amino acids. In nucleotides, the CDR3 is TGTGCCAGCAGGTCCACAGGGGCGAGGGGGACCCAGTACTTC. Its translation: CASRSTGARGTQYF.

This chain links TRBV30 with TRBJ1-2, with TRBD1 identical over 8 bases. The trim removed 3 bases at V and 8 bases at J, leaving 11 bases unmatched. There are 14 residues in the CDR3. Per germline, CDR1 GTSNPN and CDR2 SVGIG (reference sequence). The CDR3 reads CAWSPGQGSGGYTF. Written as DNA, the CDR3 is TGTGCCTGGAGCCCTGGACAGGGTTCAGGAGGCTACACCTTC.

This clone was picked up a small number of times. The chain links TRBV5-1 to TRBJ1-3; 7 bases line up with TRBD1. From germline, CDR1 is SGHRS and CDR2 YFSETQ. The V and J ends lost 4 bases and 0 bases, in that order; junction bases with no gene match: 7. There are 16 residues in the CDR3. The CDR3 spells CASSGLTGDSGNTIYF. The CDR3 nucleotides are TGCGCCAGCAGCGGCCTCACAGGGGACTCTGGAAACACCATATATTTT.

The chain is built from TRBV7-6 and TRBJ1-1, with unresolved D. Germline V gene sequence: CDR1 SGHVS, CDR2 FNYEAQ. This CDR3 has 13 amino acids. Trimming took off 4 bases at V and 5 bases at J, with 11 bases between the two ends. The CDR3 nucleotides read TGTGCCAGCAGCTCCCGAGCGTATACTGAAGCTTTCTTT. Translating gives CASSSRAYTEAFF.

This clone was observed once. The J gene is TRBJ1-6, the V gene TRBV18; the D gene is possibly TRBD1 (6 bases). Germline-derived CDR1 and CDR2 are KGHSH and LQKENI. The CDR3 runs 17 residues. V was pared by 3 bases and J by 7 bases, with 19 bases between. The CDR3 reads CASSPRTERRGNSPLHF. CDR3 sequence (DNA): TGTGCCAGCTCACCGAGGACAGAACGTCGTGGAAATTCACCCCTCCACTTT. The complete variable domain, with remaining parts taken from reference TRBV18 and TRBJ1-6, reads NAGVMQNPRHLVRRRGQEARLRCSPMKGHSHVYWYRQLPEEGLKFMVYLQKENIIDESGMPKERFSAEFPKEGPSILRIQQVVRGDSAAYFCASSPRTERRGNSPLHFGNGTRLTVT.

J is TRBJ2-3 and V is TRBV28; 8 bases agree with TRBD1. Germline CDR1 is MDHEN and CDR2 is SYDVKM. V was clipped by 9 bases and J by 6 bases; unmatched bases: 2. This CDR3 region has 11 residues. CDR3 protein: CASTGGDTQYF. The CDR3 nucleotides are TGTGCCAGTACAGGGGGGGATACGCAGTATTTT.

The chain is built from TRBV5-6 and TRBJ1-5, with no clear D. The V and J ends lost 4 bases and 3 bases respectively, with 8 bases between them. Germline lookup yields CDR1 SGHDT and CDR2 YYEEEE. This CDR3 comprises 13 residues. CDR3 bases: TGTGCCAGCAGCCCAGGTTCCAATCAGCCCCAGCATTTT. Protein: CASSPGSNQPQHF. The full variable domain, its missing parts supplied by reference TRBV5-6 and TRBJ1-5, is DAGVTQSPTHLIKTRGQQVTLRCSPKSGHDTVSWYQQALGQGPQFIFQYYEEEERQRGNFPDRFSGHQFPNYSSELNVNALLLGDSALYLCASSPGSNQPQHFGDGTRLSIL.

The V gene is TRBV4-3, the J gene TRBJ2-7; tentative D call: TRBD2 (7 bases). Trimming stripped 0 bases from V and 3 bases from J, with 21 bases between. Germline V gene data show CDR1 as LGHNA and CDR2 as YSLEER. The length of the CDR3 is 18 residues. In DNA, the CDR3 is TGCGCCAGCAGCCAAGATCATCACGGGGGGCTCTACTTCTACGAGCAGTACTTC. This encodes CASSQDHHGGLYFYEQYF.

This clone has only a few counts. The rearrangement uses TRBV11-2 and TRBJ2-5; possibly TRBD2 for D (6 bases). The ends were cut back, 6 bases at V and 4 bases at J, with 12 bases in the middle. Germline CDR1 and CDR2: SGHAT and FQNNGV. The CDR3 is 13 amino acids. For the CDR3, the DNA is TGTGCCAGCAGTCTCGGGACTGTAGAGACCCAGTACTTC. It yields the protein CASSLGTVETQYF.

The chain couples TRBV19 to TRBJ1-4; TRBD1 aligns across 10 bases. V shed 5 bases, J shed 1 base, and the junction held 4 bases outside the gene matches. The V gene's germline CDR1 is LNHDA and CDR2 SQIVND (reference sequence). This CDR3 comprises 16 residues. The CDR3 here is CASSPGTGVTNEKLFF. The CDR3 DNA reads TGTGCCAGTAGTCCGGGGACAGGGGTAACTAATGAAAAACTGTTTTTT.

This chain connects TRBV14 to TRBJ1-1, with unresolved D. The CDR3 runs 14 residues. Germline-derived CDR1 and CDR2 are SGHDN and FVKESK. The V and J ends lost 0 bases and 4 bases respectively, with 9 bases between them. CDR3 nucleotide sequence: TGTGCCAGCAGCCAAGAGTCCGGGAGCACTGAAGCTTTCTTT. Its translation is CASSQESGSTEAFF.

With respect to this clone: The DNA is left out, because the CDR3 cannot be placed on it with certainty; the CDR3 is given as TCRdb lists it. The CDR3 loop reads CSSSLYSGQGLGEQYF. V is TRBV7-9 and J is TRBJ2-7; the table's TRBD1 call for D was not verified on the DNA. The CDR3 spans 16 residues, counting both ends. Per the germline V gene, CDR1 is SEHNR and CDR2 is FQNEAQ (reference sequence).

The rearrangement uses TRBV6-1 and TRBJ2-1, with 10 bases that match TRBD1. Trimming removed 4 bases from V and 9 bases from J; junction bases left unmatched: 9. Germline values: CDR1 MNHNS, CDR2 SASEGT. The CDR3 length is 15 residues. CDR3 loop: CASSVSGQGFSEQFF. The CDR3 DNA is TGTGCCAGCAGTGTATCGGGACAGGGGTTTAGTGAGCAGTTCTTC.

This clone appeared once. The genes are TRBV29-1 and TRBJ1-1, with 7 bases matching TRBD1. From germline, CDR1 is SQVTM and CDR2 ANQGSEA. The junction had 3 bases not matched to a gene; V was cut back by 4 bases and J by 7 bases. CDR3 length: 11 residues. In DNA form, the CDR3 reads TGCAGCGTTGTAGGGGGCCTTGAAGCTTTCTTT. As protein: CSVVGGLEAFF.

Only a few counts were recorded for this clone. The chain employs TRBV4-1 and TRBJ2-7, with TRBD1 matching over 12 bases. This CDR3 is 15 amino acids long. J gave up 3 bases and V 3 bases, and 3 bases lay outside the gene matches. Germline loops: CDR1 MGHRA, CDR2 YSYEKL. The CDR3 loop reads CASSQGQGANYEQYF. Here the CDR3 DNA reads TGCGCCAGCAGCCAGGGACAGGGGGCTAACTACGAGCAGTACTTC.